This T cell receptor beta chain is drawn from a study of blood T cell repertoires in COVID-19. Repertoires were generated with immunoSEQ multiplex PCR, while TCRdb's copy carries only in-frame clones and drops some. Of 60,000 to 70,000 clones listed, 82% are singletons. The sequencing sample was made of peripheral blood. This TCR was sampled from a human donor in a cohort sampled during active COVID-19.

CDR3 residues: CASSYKGRGQYEQYF. The CDR3 nucleotides are TGTGCCAGCAGTTACAAGGGCAGGGGGCAATACGAGCAGTACTTC. This chain connects TRBV6-5 to TRBJ2-7, with TRBD1 identical over 8 bases. Trimming removed 2 bases from V and 4 bases from J; junction bases left unmatched: 7. The CDR3 loop spans 15 amino acids. From germline, CDR1 is MNHEY and CDR2 SVGAGI.